Presented here are 23 T cell receptor beta chains from one specimen sequenced in a study of identical twins. Each CDR3 protein gets one entry after TCRdb re-called the 5' RACE reads with MiXCR. Of 1.5 million to 2 million distinct CDR3 sequences in the sample, about 32% are singletons; the top ten hold more than 0.25%. Sequenced sample: cord blood. These receptors were taken from a newborn girl in good health.

The J gene is TRBJ2-1, the V gene TRBV19, with D unresolved. Looked up from germline, CDR1 is LNHDA and CDR2 is SQIVND (reference sequence). V shed 0 bases and J shed 1 base, with 10 bases lying between them. The CDR3 sequence is 16 residues long. The DNA of the CDR3 is TGTGCCAGTAGTATAGACGACACTCCTTCCTACAATGAGCAGTTCTTC. This encodes CASSIDDTPSYNEQFF.

Only a few counts were recorded for this clonotype. This chain uses TRBV5-6 with TRBJ1-3; 7 bases are shared with TRBD1. The ends lost 4 bases at V and 0 bases at J; junction bases unmatched: 1. This CDR3 contains 14 residues. Germline CDR1 reads SGHDT; CDR2 reads YYEEEE. The chain's CDR3 is CASSAGGSGNTIYF. CDR3 coding DNA: TGTGCCAGCAGCGCAGGGGGCTCTGGAAACACCATATATTTT.

The rearrangement joins TRBV28 to TRBJ1-1, with 7 bases that match TRBD1. V gave up 6 bases and J gave up 8 bases; unmatched junction bases: 9. Germline V lookup: CDR1 MDHEN, CDR2 SYDVKM. The CDR3 spans 13 residues. CDR3: CASRFPFRGEAFF. The CDR3, as DNA: TGTGCCAGCAGGTTTCCATTCAGGGGGGAAGCTTTCTTT.

The V call is TRBV20-1, the J call TRBJ1-6; tentative D call: TRBD1 (6 bases). The CDR3 is made up of 13 amino acids. Trimming stripped 4 bases from V and 4 bases from J, with 8 bases between. Germline V gives CDR1 DFQATT, CDR2 SNEGSKA (reference sequence). As DNA, the CDR3 is TGCAGTGCTACAGGGGTTTATAATTCACCCCTCCACTTT. It yields the protein CSATGVYNSPLHF.

The CDR3 bases are TGTGCCAGCAGCTTAAACAGGGTGAATTCACCCCTCCACTTT. This translates into CASSLNRVNSPLHF. This chain joins TRBV7-9 and TRBJ1-6; TRBD1 might be the D (6 bases). V was shortened by 2 bases and J by 7 bases, with 9 bases between the two germline ends. In germline, CDR1 is SEHNR, CDR2 FQNEAQ (reference sequence). The CDR3 covers 14 residues.

This clonotype has just a few counts. CDR3 nucleotides: TGCAGTGCTAGAGTCAATGAAAAACTGTTTTTT. Its translation: CSARVNEKLFF. This rearrangement joins TRBV20-1 to TRBJ1-4; D gene ambiguous. The CDR3 has 11 amino acids. Germline assignment: CDR1 DFQATT and CDR2 SNEGSKA (reference sequence). Trimming removed 1 base from V and 5 bases from J, with 2 bases in between.

This clonotype showed up just a few times. A much larger clone differs from this one at a single base, so this may be a read error. The chain uses TRBV6-5 and TRBJ2-7, with D possibly matching TRBD1 (6 bases). The CDR3 spans 11 residues. Germline assignment: CDR1 MNHEY and CDR2 SVGAGI. The V end was cut by 5 bases, the J end by 6 bases, with 8 bases between. Here the CDR3 reads CASSGQREQYF. CDR3 DNA sequence: TGTGCCAGCAGTGGACAGCGCGAGCAGTACTTC.

The chain recombines TRBV28 with TRBJ2-1; 7 nucleotides align to TRBD2. V lost 10 bases and J lost 6; bases outside the gene matches: 9. Germline V gives CDR1 MDHEN, CDR2 SYDVKM. The CDR3 totals 13 residues. The CDR3 sequence: CATRGPGGNEQFF. The CDR3 bases are TGTGCCACCAGAGGACCGGGGGGCAATGAGCAGTTCTTC.

This clonotype was seen repeatedly, ten times or more. The chain is built from TRBV10-3 and TRBJ2-5; D is undetermined. The CDR3 is made up of 11 amino acids. The V end was cut by 5 bases, the J end by 4 bases, with 5 bases between. Germline assignment: CDR1 ENHRY and CDR2 SYGVKD. The CDR3 spells CAISLGETQYF. CDR3 in DNA: TGTGCCATCAGTCTGGGAGAGACCCAGTACTTC.

This clonotype was recorded at least ten times. The chain recombines TRBV12-3 or TRBV12-4 with TRBJ2-1, with 8 bases that match TRBD2. The CDR3 covers 15 residues. V lost 2 bases to trimming and J lost 4 bases; unmatched junction nucleotides: 4. CDR3: CASSLWVAGYNEQFF. DNA of the CDR3: TGTGCCAGCAGTTTATGGGTAGCGGGGTACAATGAGCAGTTCTTC.

This clonotype was observed a few times. V and J are TRBV25-1 and TRBJ1-4, with 9 positions matching TRBD1. The CDR3 has 21 amino acids. The V segment lost 0 bases and the J segment 1 base; nucleotides outside the gene matches: 15. Germline V gene lookup returns CDR1 MGHDK and CDR2 SYGVNS. CDR3 protein: CASSEYWAGSETGGTNEKLFF. The CDR3 coding sequence is TGTGCCAGCAGTGAATATTGGGCAGGGTCGGAGACAGGGGGAACTAATGAAAAACTGTTTTTT.

This clonotype was seen a few times. V and J are TRBV20-1 and TRBJ2-5; no clear D gene. Germline CDR1 is DFQATT and CDR2 is SNEGSKA (reference sequence). V was clipped by 6 bases and J by 0 bases, with 11 bases between them. The CDR3 has 13 amino acids. The CDR3 spells CSAAPQNQETQYF. DNA of the CDR3: TGCAGTGCCGCCCCCCAGAACCAAGAGACCCAGTACTTC.

V usage is TRBV11-2 and J usage is TRBJ2-7; TRBD2 aligns across 15 bases. After removal of 5 bases from V and 7 bases from J, the junction contained 9 bases not matched to a gene. Per the germline V gene, CDR1 is SGHAT and CDR2 is FQNNGV. The CDR3 spans 16 residues. The CDR3 is CASSGLAGGRFHEQYF. In nucleotides, the CDR3 is TGTGCCAGCAGCGGACTAGCGGGAGGGAGGTTCCATGAGCAGTACTTC.

The chain couples TRBV10-3 to TRBJ2-5; tentatively, D is TRBD1 or TRBD2 (5 bases each). The V end lost 3 bases, the J end lost 11 bases, and 28 bases lay between the germline ends. The CDR3 is 17 amino acids. Looked up from germline, CDR1 is ENHRY and CDR2 is SYGVKD. CDR3 residues: CAISDTRDRVFGNEQYF. CDR3 nucleotides: TGTGCCATCAGTGATACAAGAGACAGAGTCTTCGGGAATGAGCAGTACTTC.

This clonotype came up a few times. The rearrangement links TRBV5-1 to TRBJ2-3, with D possibly matching TRBD1 (6 bases). The V end was cut by 5 bases, the J end by 0 bases, with 13 bases between. The germline gives CDR1 SGHRS, CDR2 YFSETQ. The CDR3 extends over 15 amino acids. The CDR3 nucleotides are TGCGCCAGCAGACAGCAGGGGCTTAGCACAGATACGCAGTATTTT. The encoded protein is CASRQQGLSTDTQYF.

The sample holds a few counts of this clonotype. The V call is TRBV9, the J call TRBJ2-1; D might be TRBD2 (5 bases). The germline V and J ends were trimmed by 2 bases and 2 bases, with 11 bases remaining between them. CDR1 and CDR2 from the germline V gene are SGDLS and YYNGEE. The CDR3 spans 15 residues. CDR3 DNA: TGTGCCAGCAGCGTTAGGACTCCCCCCTACAATGAGCAGTTCTTC. Translation: CASSVRTPPYNEQFF.

This clonotype was counted between two and nine times. The chain is built from TRBV15 and TRBJ2-7; 12 bases fit TRBD1. J gave up 1 base and V 2 bases, and 21 bases lay outside the gene matches. The germline V gene has CDR1 LNHNV and CDR2 YYDKDF (reference sequence). The CDR3 totals 22 residues. CDR3 amino acids: CATSRSLPSGTGGAGWSYEQYF. DNA of the CDR3: TGTGCCACCAGCAGATCGTTACCTTCCGGGACAGGGGGCGCAGGGTGGTCCTACGAGCAGTACTTC.

In this sample, this clonotype turned up a few times. The J gene is TRBJ2-7, the V gene TRBV13; possible D gene TRBD2, 5 bases. Per the germline V gene, CDR1 is PRHDT and CDR2 is FYEKMQ (reference sequence). This CDR3 has 12 residues. The V end was cut by 5 bases, the J end by 10 bases, with 15 bases between. CDR3 residues: CASSITTRPQYF. CDR3 DNA: TGTGCCAGCAGCATCACCACTAGACCCCAGTACTTC.

This clonotype was observed a handful of times. V gene TRBV12-3 or TRBV12-4 combines with J gene TRBJ2-4, with D maybe TRBD2 (7 bases). This CDR3 has 14 residues. Trimming stripped 3 bases from V and 5 bases from J, with 11 bases between. In nucleotides, the CDR3 is TGTGCCAGCAGTTTTGGCGGGGGCCAAAACATTCAGTACTTC. Translation gives CASSFGGGQNIQYF.

The chain joins TRBV5-6 to TRBJ1-1; 10 bases match TRBD1. CDR1 SGHDT and CDR2 YYEEEE come from the germline V gene. The junction had 10 bases not matched to a gene; V was cut back by 4 bases and J by 4 bases. The CDR3 runs to 16 residues. The CDR3 DNA sequence: TGTGCCAGCAGCGGGGACAGGGGACGAACCGGCACTGAAGCTTTCTTT. Translating gives CASSGDRGRTGTEAFF.

This clonotype came up a few times. The chain joins TRBV27 to TRBJ2-3, with 7 bases identical to TRBD1. The CDR3 runs 16 residues. From germline, CDR1 is MNHEY and CDR2 SMNVEV (reference sequence). V was clipped by 8 bases and J by 2 bases; unmatched bases: 13. The CDR3 nucleotides read TGTGCCAGCCGACGAGAAAGGGGGCTTATCACAGATACGCAGTATTTT. Translation: CASRRERGLITDTQYF.

This clonotype was detected ten times or more. The V gene is TRBV12-3 or TRBV12-4, the J gene TRBJ1-2; unclear D gene. This CDR3 region has 13 residues. Trimming pared 2 bases from V and 6 bases from J, leaving 10 bases between. The CDR3 DNA sequence: TGTGCCAGCAGTTTAACGGCACTCGATGGCTACACCTTC. Residues: CASSLTALDGYTF.

As regards this clonotype: The junction and the germline gene differ at one end; a read error may be behind it. V is TRBV12-3 or TRBV12-4 and J is TRBJ2-1, with TRBD2 matching 11 bases. The CDR3 covers 15 residues. Here the CDR3 DNA reads TGTGCCAGCAATTGGGGACTAGCGGTCTACAGTGAGCAGTTCTTC. Amino acids: CASNWGLAVYSEQFF.